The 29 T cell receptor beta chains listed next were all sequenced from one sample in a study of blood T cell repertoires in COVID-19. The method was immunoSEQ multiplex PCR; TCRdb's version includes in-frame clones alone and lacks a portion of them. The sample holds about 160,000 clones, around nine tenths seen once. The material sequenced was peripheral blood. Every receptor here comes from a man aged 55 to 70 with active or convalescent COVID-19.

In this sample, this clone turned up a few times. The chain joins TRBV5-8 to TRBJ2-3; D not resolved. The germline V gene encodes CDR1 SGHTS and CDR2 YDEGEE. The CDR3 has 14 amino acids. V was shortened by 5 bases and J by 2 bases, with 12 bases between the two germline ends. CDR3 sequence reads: CASRYTTFTDTQYF. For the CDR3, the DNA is TGTGCCAGCAGGTATACTACCTTCACAGATACGCAGTATTTT. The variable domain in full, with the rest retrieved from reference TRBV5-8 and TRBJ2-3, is EAGVTQSPTHLIKTRGQQATLRCSPISGHTSVYWYQQALGLGLQFLLWYDEGEERNRGNFPPRFSGRQFPNYSSELNVNALELEDSALYLCASRYTTFTDTQYFGPGTRLTVL.

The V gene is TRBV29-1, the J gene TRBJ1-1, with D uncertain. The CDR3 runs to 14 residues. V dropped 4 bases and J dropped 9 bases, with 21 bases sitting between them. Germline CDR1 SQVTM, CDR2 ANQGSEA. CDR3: CSVGSTPAPGKAFF. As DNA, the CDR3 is TGCAGCGTTGGATCAACCCCGGCCCCGGGAAAAGCTTTCTTT. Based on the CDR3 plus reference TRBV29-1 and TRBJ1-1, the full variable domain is SAVISQKPSRDICQRGTSLTIQCQVDSQVTMMFWYRQQPGQSLTLIATANQGSEATYESGFVIDKFPISRPNLTFSTLTVSNMSPEDSSIYLCSVGSTPAPGKAFFGQGTRLTVV.

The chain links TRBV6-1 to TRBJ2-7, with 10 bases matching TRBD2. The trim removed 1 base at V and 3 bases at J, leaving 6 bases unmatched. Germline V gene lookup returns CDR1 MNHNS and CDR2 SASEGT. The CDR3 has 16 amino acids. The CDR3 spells CASSEDGLAGVYEQYF. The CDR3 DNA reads TGTGCCAGCAGTGAAGACGGGCTAGCGGGGGTCTACGAGCAGTACTTC.

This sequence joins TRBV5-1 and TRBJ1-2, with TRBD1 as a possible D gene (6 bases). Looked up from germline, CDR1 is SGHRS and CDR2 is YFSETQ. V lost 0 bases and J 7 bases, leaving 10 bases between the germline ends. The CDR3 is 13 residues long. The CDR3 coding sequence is TGCGCCAGCAGCTTGGCGGGGGGCGTTGGCTACACCTTC. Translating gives CASSLAGGVGYTF.

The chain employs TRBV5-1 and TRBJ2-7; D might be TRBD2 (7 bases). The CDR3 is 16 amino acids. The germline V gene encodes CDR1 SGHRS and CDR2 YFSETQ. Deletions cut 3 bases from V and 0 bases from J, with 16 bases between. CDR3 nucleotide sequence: TGCGCCAGCAGCTCCCAGGGGAGGGCCGTCTCCTACGAGCAGTACTTC. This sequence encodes CASSSQGRAVSYEQYF. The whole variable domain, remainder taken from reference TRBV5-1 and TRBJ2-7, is KAGVTQTPRYLIKTRGQQVTLSCSPISGHRSVSWYQQTPGQGLQFLFEYFSETQRNKGNFPGRFSGRQFSNSRSEMNVSTLELGDSALYLCASSSQGRAVSYEQYFGPGTRLTVT.

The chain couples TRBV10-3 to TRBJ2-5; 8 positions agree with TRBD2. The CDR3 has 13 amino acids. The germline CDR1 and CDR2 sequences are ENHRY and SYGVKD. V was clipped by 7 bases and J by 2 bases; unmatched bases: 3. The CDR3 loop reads CAIMAGGQETQYF. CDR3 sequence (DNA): TGTGCCATCATGGCGGGAGGTCAAGAGACCCAGTACTTC.

The CDR3 nucleotides read TGCGCCAGCAGCTCCGGGACAGAACCCTATCAGCCCCAGCATTTT. Protein product: CASSSGTEPYQPQHF. This chain links TRBV5-1 with TRBJ1-5; TRBD1 matches at 7 bases. The CDR3 spans 15 residues. The ends lost 3 bases at V and 5 bases at J; junction bases unmatched: 8. Germline CDR1 is SGHRS and CDR2 is YFSETQ.

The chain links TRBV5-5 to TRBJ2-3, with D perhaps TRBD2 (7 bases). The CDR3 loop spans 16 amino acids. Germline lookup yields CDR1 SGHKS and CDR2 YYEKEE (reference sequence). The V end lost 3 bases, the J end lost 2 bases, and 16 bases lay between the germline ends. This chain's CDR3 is CASSSFRGGLTDTQYF. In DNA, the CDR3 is TGTGCCAGCAGCTCTTTTAGGGGGGGGCTCACAGATACGCAGTATTTT.

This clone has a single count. The CDR3, as DNA: TGTGCCAGCAGTCCGCGTGACAGGTCCTCTGGAAACACCATATATTTT. The encoded protein is CASSPRDRSSGNTIYF. The genes are TRBV27 and TRBJ1-3; the D gene is possibly TRBD1 (6 bases). Trimming left V 5 bases short and J 0 bases short, with 14 bases between. Germline V gives CDR1 MNHEY, CDR2 SMNVEV (reference sequence). The CDR3 is made up of 16 amino acids.

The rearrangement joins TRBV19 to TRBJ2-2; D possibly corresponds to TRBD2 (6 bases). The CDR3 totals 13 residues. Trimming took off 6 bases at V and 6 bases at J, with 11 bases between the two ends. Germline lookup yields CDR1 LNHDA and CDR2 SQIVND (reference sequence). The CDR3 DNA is TGTGCCAGTAGACCGGGACTCTCCGGGGAGCTGTTTTTT. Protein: CASRPGLSGELFF.

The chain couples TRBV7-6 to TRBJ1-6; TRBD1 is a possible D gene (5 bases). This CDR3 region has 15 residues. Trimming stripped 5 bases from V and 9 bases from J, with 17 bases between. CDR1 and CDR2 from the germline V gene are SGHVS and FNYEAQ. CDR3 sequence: CASSPQGTHISPLHF. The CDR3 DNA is TGTGCCAGCAGCCCTCAGGGCACCCACATTTCACCCCTCCACTTT.

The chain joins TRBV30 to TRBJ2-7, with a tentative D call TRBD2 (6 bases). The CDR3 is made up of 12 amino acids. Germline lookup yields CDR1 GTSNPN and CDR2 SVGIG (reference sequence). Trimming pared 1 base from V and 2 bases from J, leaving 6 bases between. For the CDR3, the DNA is TGTGCCTGGAGTGGACTAGCCTACGAGCAGTACTTC. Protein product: CAWSGLAYEQYF.

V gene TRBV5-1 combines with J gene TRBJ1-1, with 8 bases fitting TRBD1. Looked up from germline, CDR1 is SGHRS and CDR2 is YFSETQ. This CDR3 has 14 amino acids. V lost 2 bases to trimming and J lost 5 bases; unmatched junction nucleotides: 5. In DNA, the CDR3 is TGCGCCAGCAGCTTCGAAAGACAGGGGACTGAAGCTTTCTTT. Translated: CASSFERQGTEAFF.

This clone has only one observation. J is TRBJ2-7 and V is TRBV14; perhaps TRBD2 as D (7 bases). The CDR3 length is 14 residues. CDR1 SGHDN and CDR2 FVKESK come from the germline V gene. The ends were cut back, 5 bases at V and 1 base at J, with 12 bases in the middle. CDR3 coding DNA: TGTGCCAGCAGCAGGGGGGGGTTATCCTACGAGCAGTACTTC. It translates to CASSRGGLSYEQYF.

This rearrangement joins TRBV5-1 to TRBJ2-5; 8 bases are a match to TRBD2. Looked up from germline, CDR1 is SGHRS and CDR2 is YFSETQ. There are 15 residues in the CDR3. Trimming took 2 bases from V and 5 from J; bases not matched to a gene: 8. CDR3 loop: CASSFLAGSYETQYF. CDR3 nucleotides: TGCGCCAGCAGCTTTTTAGCGGGGTCTTATGAGACCCAGTACTTC.

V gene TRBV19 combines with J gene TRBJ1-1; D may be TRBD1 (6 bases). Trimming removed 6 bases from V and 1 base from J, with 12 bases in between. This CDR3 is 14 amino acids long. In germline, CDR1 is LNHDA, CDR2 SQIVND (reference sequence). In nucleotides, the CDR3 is TGTGCCAGTAGCGTACAGGGCCAGAACACTGAAGCTTTCTTT. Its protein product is CASSVQGQNTEAFF.

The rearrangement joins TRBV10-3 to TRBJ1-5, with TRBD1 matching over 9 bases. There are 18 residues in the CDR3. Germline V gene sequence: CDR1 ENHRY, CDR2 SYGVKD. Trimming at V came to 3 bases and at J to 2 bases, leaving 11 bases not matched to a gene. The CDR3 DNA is TGTGCCATCAGTGAAGGGGGGACAGGGACATTTGGCAATCAGCCCCAGCATTTT. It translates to CAISEGGTGTFGNQPQHF.

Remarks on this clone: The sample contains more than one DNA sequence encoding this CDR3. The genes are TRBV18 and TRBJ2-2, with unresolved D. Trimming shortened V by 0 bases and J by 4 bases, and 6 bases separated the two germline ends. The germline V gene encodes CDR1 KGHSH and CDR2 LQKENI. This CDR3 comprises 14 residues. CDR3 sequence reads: CASSPPGGTGELFF. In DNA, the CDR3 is TGTGCCAGCTCACCACCCGGTGGCACCGGGGAGCTGTTTTTT.

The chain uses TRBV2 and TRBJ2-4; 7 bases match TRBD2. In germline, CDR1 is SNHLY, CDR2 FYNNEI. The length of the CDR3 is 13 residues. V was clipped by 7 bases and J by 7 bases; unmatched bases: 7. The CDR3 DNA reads TGTGCCAGCATCCAAGGAGCGGGGAACATTCAGTACTTC. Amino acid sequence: CASIQGAGNIQYF.

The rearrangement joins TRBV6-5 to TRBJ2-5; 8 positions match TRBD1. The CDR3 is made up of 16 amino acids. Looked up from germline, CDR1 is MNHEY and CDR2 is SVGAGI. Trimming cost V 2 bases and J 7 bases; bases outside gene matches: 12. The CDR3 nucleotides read TGTGCCAGCAGTTACACGTGGACAGGGAACTCAAGGACCCAGTACTTC. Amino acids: CASSYTWTGNSRTQYF.

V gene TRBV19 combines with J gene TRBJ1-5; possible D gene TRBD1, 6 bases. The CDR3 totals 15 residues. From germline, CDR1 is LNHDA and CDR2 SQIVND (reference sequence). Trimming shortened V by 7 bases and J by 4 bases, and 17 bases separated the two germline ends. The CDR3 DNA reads TGTGCCAGTAAAGCTGATTCAGGGGAGAATCAGCCCCAGCATTTT. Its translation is CASKADSGENQPQHF. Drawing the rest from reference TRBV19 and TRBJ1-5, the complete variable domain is DGGITQSPKYLFRKEGQNVTLSCEQNLNHDAMYWYRQDPGQGLRLIYYSQIVNDFQKGDIAEGYSVSREKKESFPLTVTSAQKNPTAFYLCASKADSGENQPQHFGDGTRLSIL.

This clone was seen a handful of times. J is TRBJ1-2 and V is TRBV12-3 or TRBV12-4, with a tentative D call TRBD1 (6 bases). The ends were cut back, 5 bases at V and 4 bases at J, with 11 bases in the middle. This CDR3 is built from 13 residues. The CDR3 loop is CASSGTRRYGYTF. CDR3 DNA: TGTGCCAGCAGTGGGACACGACGCTATGGCTACACCTTC.

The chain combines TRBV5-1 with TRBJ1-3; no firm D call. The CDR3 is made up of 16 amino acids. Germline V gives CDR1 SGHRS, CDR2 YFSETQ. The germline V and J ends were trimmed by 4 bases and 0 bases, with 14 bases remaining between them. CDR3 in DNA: TGCGCCAGCAGCCATGGACGGACTCTCTCTGGAAACACCATATATTTT. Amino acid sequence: CASSHGRTLSGNTIYF.

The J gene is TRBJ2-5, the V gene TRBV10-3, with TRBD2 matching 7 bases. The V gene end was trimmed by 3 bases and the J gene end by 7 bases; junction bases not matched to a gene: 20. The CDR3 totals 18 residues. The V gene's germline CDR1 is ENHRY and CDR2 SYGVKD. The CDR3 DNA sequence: TGTGCCATCAGTGAAACGAAGCGGGGACTACCGTCCTTCGGGACCCAGTACTTC. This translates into CAISETKRGLPSFGTQYF.

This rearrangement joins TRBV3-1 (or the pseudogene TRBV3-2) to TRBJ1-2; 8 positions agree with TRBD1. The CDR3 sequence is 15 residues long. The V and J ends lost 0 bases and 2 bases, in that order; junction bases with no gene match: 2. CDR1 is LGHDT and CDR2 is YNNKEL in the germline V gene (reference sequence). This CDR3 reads CASSQEGQGNYGYTF. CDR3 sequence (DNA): TGTGCCAGCAGCCAAGAAGGACAGGGCAACTATGGCTACACCTTC.

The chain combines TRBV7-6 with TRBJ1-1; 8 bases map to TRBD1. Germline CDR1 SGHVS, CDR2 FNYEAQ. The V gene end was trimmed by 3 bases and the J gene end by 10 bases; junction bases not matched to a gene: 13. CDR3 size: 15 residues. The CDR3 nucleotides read TGTGCCAGCAGCTTTCGACCCGGGACAGGTGAAGGAGCTTTCTTT. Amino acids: CASSFRPGTGEGAFF.

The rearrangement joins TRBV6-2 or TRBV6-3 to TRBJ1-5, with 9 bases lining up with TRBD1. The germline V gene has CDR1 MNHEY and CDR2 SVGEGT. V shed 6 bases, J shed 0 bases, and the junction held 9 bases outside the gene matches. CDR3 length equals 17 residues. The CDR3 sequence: CASSPRGTGNSNQPQHF. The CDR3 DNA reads TGTGCCAGCAGCCCTCGGGGGACAGGGAATAGCAATCAGCCCCAGCATTTT.

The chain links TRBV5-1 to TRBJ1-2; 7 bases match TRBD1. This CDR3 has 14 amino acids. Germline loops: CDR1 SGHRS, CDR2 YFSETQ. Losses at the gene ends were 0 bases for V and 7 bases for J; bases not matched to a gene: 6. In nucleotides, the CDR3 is TGCGCCAGCAGCTTGGCAATAGGGGGCTCTGGCTACACCTTC. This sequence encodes CASSLAIGGSGYTF. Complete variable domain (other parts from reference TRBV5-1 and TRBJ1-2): KAGVTQTPRYLIKTRGQQVTLSCSPISGHRSVSWYQQTPGQGLQFLFEYFSETQRNKGNFPGRFSGRQFSNSRSEMNVSTLELGDSALYLCASSLAIGGSGYTFGSGTRLTVV.

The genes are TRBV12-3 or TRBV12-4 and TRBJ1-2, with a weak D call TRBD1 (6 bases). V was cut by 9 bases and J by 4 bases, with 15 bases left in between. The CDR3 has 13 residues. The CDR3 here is CASGGRERYGYTF. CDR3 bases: TGTGCCAGTGGGGGCAGGGAGCGCTATGGCTACACCTTC.